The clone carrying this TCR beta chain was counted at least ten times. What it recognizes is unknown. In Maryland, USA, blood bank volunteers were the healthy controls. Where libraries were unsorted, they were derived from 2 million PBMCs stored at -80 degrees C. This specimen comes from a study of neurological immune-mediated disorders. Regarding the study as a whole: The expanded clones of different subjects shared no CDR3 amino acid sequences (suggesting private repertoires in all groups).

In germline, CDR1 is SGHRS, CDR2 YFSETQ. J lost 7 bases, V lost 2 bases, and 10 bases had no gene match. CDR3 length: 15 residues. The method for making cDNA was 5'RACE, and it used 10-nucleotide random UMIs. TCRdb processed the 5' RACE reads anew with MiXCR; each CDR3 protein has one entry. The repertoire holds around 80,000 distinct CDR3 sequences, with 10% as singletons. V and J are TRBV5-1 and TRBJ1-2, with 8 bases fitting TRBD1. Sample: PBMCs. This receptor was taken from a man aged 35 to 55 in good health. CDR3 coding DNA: TGCGCCAGCAGCTTTGGCGGACAGGGCGCTTTTGGCTACACCTTC. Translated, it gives CASSFGGQGAFGYTF.